The 7 T cell receptor beta chains below all came from one sample that was sequenced in a study of cytomegalovirus exposure and HLA in healthy donors. PCR was performed using 60 Vbeta and 13 Jbeta primers. The data were produced by immunoSEQ multiplex PCR, yet TCRdb's version contains in-frame clones alone and is incomplete. The sample records about 80,000 clones, 65% to 80% being singletons. Material for sequencing was PBMCs. These receptors came from a human donor in good health.

J is TRBJ1-2 and V is TRBV2; 9 bases line up with TRBD1. Germline V CDR1 and CDR2: SNHLY, FYNNEI. The junction had 6 bases not matched to a gene; V was cut back by 8 bases and J by 5 bases. The CDR3 loop spans 13 amino acids. The CDR3 sequence is CASEPDRGYGYTF. Here the CDR3 DNA reads TGTGCCAGCGAACCGGACAGGGGTTATGGCTACACCTTC.

This chain links TRBV14 with TRBJ2-5; no reliable D call. CDR3 length equals 14 residues. Germline CDR1 reads SGHDN; CDR2 reads FVKESK. The germline V and J ends were trimmed by 1 base and 4 bases, with 10 bases remaining between them. CDR3 residues: CASSQVGLRETQYF. The CDR3 nucleotides are TGTGCCAGCAGCCAAGTTGGTCTACGAGAGACCCAGTACTTC.

The chain couples TRBV6-5 to TRBJ2-5, with D perhaps TRBD1 (6 bases). TRBJ2-7 explains the end of the DNA better; the J call may be wrong. The CDR3 sequence is 14 residues long. Germline V gene sequence: CDR1 MNHEY, CDR2 SVGAGI. CDR3 residues: CASSYLPGHYEQYF. For the CDR3, the DNA is TGTGCCAGCAGTTACCTACCGGGACACTACGAGCAGTACTTC.

This clone has only a few counts. The junction does not match germline at one end; this may be a read error. This chain links TRBV5-6 with TRBJ1-5; possible D gene TRBD1, 5 bases. The CDR3 is made up of 15 amino acids. Germline CDR1 and CDR2: SGHDT and YYEEEE. The CDR3 here is CASSLGRGPNRPQHF. As DNA, the CDR3 is TGTGCCAGCAGCTTGGGGAGGGGCCCGAATCGGCCCCAGCATTTT.

The genes are TRBV7-2 and TRBJ1-6, with TRBD1 matching over 7 bases. CDR1 is SGHTA, CDR2 FQGNSA, per germline. Losses at the gene ends were 5 bases for V and 5 bases for J; bases not matched to a gene: 3. CDR3 length: 14 residues. CDR3 sequence reads: CASSRQGDNSPLHF. The CDR3 DNA follows: TGTGCCAGCAGCCGACAGGGTGATAATTCACCCCTCCACTTT.

CDR3 protein: CASSLNSGGYNEQFF. The DNA for the CDR3 is TGTGCCAGCAGCTTAAACAGCGGGGGCTACAATGAGCAGTTCTTC. The J gene is TRBJ2-1, the V gene TRBV11-3; 8 bases line up with TRBD2. Germline CDR1 is SGHNT and CDR2 is YENEEA. The CDR3 consists of 15 residues. The trim removed 2 bases at V and 3 bases at J, leaving 3 bases unmatched.

The chain combines TRBV27 with TRBJ1-5, with D unclear. The germline V and J ends were trimmed by 2 bases and 9 bases, with 11 bases remaining between them. The CDR3 length is 13 residues. CDR1 and CDR2 from the germline V gene are MNHEY and SMNVEV (reference sequence). The CDR3, as DNA: TGTGCCAGCAGTTTAAGCCCGGTTACGCCCCAGCATTTT. This codes for CASSLSPVTPQHF.